The 10 T cell receptor beta chains presented below share a single source sample, sequenced in a study of T-cell reconstitution after alpha-beta-depleted transplantation in children. Unique molecular identifiers were used to barcode this TCRbeta library. TCRdb reprocessed the PCR reads via MiXCR and lists one record per CDR3 protein. This table has about 870,000 distinct CDR3 sequences, around 17% appearing once. Material: PBMCs, mostly from graft donor cells, obtained 360 days after TCRalphabeta/CD19-depleted stem cell transplant. These receptors all stem from a male patient under 18 who had a stem cell transplant for acute lymphoblastic leukemia, so the T cells may come from the graft donor.

This clonotype was counted many times. This chain uses TRBV29-1 with TRBJ2-2, with D tentatively TRBD2 (5 bases). Looked up from germline, CDR1 is SQVTM and CDR2 is ANQGSEA. With 5 bases removed from V and 6 bases from J, the gap between germline ends came to 10 bases. The CDR3 runs 12 residues. The CDR3 loop is CSVYSVPGELFF. The CDR3 region has the DNA TGCAGCGTTTATAGCGTCCCCGGGGAGCTGTTTTTT.

The CDR3: CASSQYLGVRNEQFF. The CDR3 coding sequence is TGCGCCAGCAGCCAGTACCTGGGGGTGAGGAATGAGCAGTTCTTC. The gene calls are TRBV4-1 and TRBJ2-1; D could derive from TRBD1 or TRBD2 (5 bases each). The CDR3 totals 15 residues. Trimming cost V 3 bases and J 7 bases, with 16 bases left between them. In germline, CDR1 is MGHRA, CDR2 YSYEKL.

This clonotype was picked up a small number of times. This chain connects TRBV5-1 to TRBJ2-2, with D maybe TRBD2 (5 bases). Germline CDR1 reads SGHRS; CDR2 reads YFSETQ. V was trimmed by 1 base and J by 5 bases, leaving 15 bases between them. This CDR3 region has 16 residues. The CDR3, as DNA: TGCGCCAGCAGCTTGACCCGGCGCGGGCTAACCGGGGAGCTGTTTTTT. This encodes CASSLTRRGLTGELFF.

This clonotype was detected many times. This chain connects TRBV11-1 to TRBJ2-1; D is possibly TRBD2 (6 bases). Per germline, CDR1 SGHAT and CDR2 FQDESV (reference sequence). The CDR3 is made up of 15 amino acids. V lost 2 bases, J lost 4 bases, and 12 bases lay in between. Here the CDR3 DNA reads TGTGCCAGCAGCTTACTAAAAGGGACTTACAATGAGCAGTTCTTC. Its translation: CASSLLKGTYNEQFF.

CDR3 protein: CASSSGLAESDTQYF. The DNA for the CDR3 is TGTGCCAGCAGCTCGGGACTAGCGGAATCAGATACGCAGTATTTT. The J gene is TRBJ2-3, the V gene TRBV7-9; the match to TRBD2 covers 11 bases. The CDR3 consists of 15 residues. Losses at the gene ends were 4 bases for V and 4 bases for J; bases not matched to a gene: 4. Germline values: CDR1 SEHNR, CDR2 FQNEAQ (reference sequence).

The chain carries TRBV15 and TRBJ1-1, with D uncertain. Germline V gene lookup returns CDR1 LNHNV and CDR2 YYDKDF (reference sequence). The CDR3 length is 13 residues. V was trimmed by 6 bases and J by 6 bases, leaving 14 bases between them. Here the CDR3 DNA reads TGTGCCACCAGAGAGGATCGAGGAGCTGAAGCTTTCTTT. It translates to CATREDRGAEAFF.

This clonotype came up many times. This chain uses TRBV4-1 with TRBJ2-2; 11 positions agree with TRBD2. Looked up from germline, CDR1 is MGHRA and CDR2 is YSYEKL. CDR3 length equals 18 residues. V lost 1 base, J lost 3 bases, and 7 bases stayed unmatched. The CDR3 protein is CASSQGTSGRKYTGELFF. CDR3 DNA: TGCGCCAGCAGCCAAGGGACTAGCGGGCGAAAATACACCGGGGAGCTGTTTTTT.

This clonotype was picked up many times. This chain uses TRBV20-1 with TRBJ2-1; weak D call: TRBD2 (6 bases). Per the germline V gene, CDR1 is DFQATT and CDR2 is SNEGSKA (reference sequence). The CDR3 totals 15 residues. Trimming pared 0 bases from V and 6 bases from J, leaving 15 bases between. The CDR3 sequence: CSARDPREVINEQFF. CDR3 nucleotides: TGCAGTGCTAGAGATCCTAGGGAGGTAATCAATGAGCAGTTCTTC.

This clonotype turned up a few times. V usage is TRBV6-1 and J usage is TRBJ2-7, with 9 positions matching TRBD2. J gave up 5 bases and V 6 bases, and 5 bases lay outside the gene matches. The CDR3 runs to 13 residues. CDR1 is MNHNS, CDR2 SASEGT, per germline. Here the CDR3 DNA reads TGTGCCAGCAGGCCTAGCGGGACCAACGAGCAGTACTTC. This gives the protein CASRPSGTNEQYF.

This clonotype has only a few counts. This chain connects TRBV7-2 to TRBJ2-5, with D possibly TRBD1 on 5 matching bases. The CDR3 runs 14 residues. Germline V gives CDR1 SGHTA, CDR2 FQGNSA. Trimming removed 5 bases at V and 1 base at J, with 11 bases between. Here the CDR3 reads CASSLRQSQETQYF. CDR3 coding DNA: TGTGCCAGCAGCCTTCGACAGTCCCAAGAGACCCAGTACTTC.